These T cell receptor beta chains were read from a single sample in a study of T cell changes during pregnancy in multiple sclerosis. Clones were read by immunoSEQ multiplex PCR, and TCRdb kept only the in-frame ones, dropping some. Here the sample spans some 97,000 clones, 94% being singletons. Here the sequenced sample was peripheral blood, taken before pregnancy. The source is a female donor with multiple sclerosis, enrolled in a pregnancy study. Each CDR3 is given with its conserved first and last residue. Fields, in order: J gene, clone size, D gene, V gene, CDR3 DNA, CDR3 protein. D genes are given only for firm matches. Size is omitted from some rows. Given values are once, few, many or a class for expanded clones.

>TRBJ2-1|once|TRBD2|TRBV5-1
TGCGCCAGCAGCTTTGTGACTAGCGGCGATGAGCAGTTCTTC
CASSFVTSGDEQFF
>TRBJ1-1|NA|NA|TRBV7-8
TGTGCCTCGAAACGCCCCAGGTTTGAAGCTTTCTTT
CASKRPRFEAFF
>TRBJ2-7|NA|NA|TRBV25-1
TGTGCCAGCAGTGAAAAGGACAGTTTAAGGTCCTACGAGCAGTACTTC
CASSEKDSLRSYEQYF
>TRBJ2-7|once|TRBD2|TRBV7-6
TGTGCCAGCAGCCCCGGGGGGGCGGGGGCCTACGAGCAGTACTTC
CASSPGGAGAYEQYF
>TRBJ2-3|NA|TRBD2|TRBV7-9
TGTGCCAGCAGCAAGGGACTAGCGGGAGTAGATACGCAGTATTTT
CASSKGLAGVDTQYF
>TRBJ2-1|NA|TRBD2|TRBV13
TGTGCCAGCAGCTCTACACTGACTAGCGGGATTGAGCAGTTCTTC
CASSSTLTSGIEQFF
>TRBJ2-3|NA|TRBD2|TRBV6-1
TGTGCCAGCAGTGAGGGACTAGCAACAGATACGCAGTATTTT
CASSEGLATDTQYF
>TRBJ2-2|NA|NA|TRBV5-1
TGCGCCAGCAGCTTGGTCGCGGGGAGGATCACCGGGGAGCTGTTTTTT
CASSLVAGRITGELFF
>TRBJ1-1|NA|NA|TRBV27
TGTGCCAGCAGGCGAAACACTGAAGCTTTCTTT
CASRRNTEAFF
>TRBJ2-2|NA|NA|TRBV12-5
TGTGCTAGTGGTTTGGTAGGCAGGGGGCTAGCGGCTATAATATGGGAAACCGGGGAGCTGTTTTTT
CASGLVGRGLAAIIWETGELFF
>TRBJ2-1|once|TRBD2|TRBV5-6
TGTGCCAGCAGCTTCCCTTCAGTGCTAGCGGGAGGGAACAATGAGCAGTTCTTC
CASSFPSVLAGGNNEQFF
>TRBJ2-7|NA|NA|TRBV7-2
TGTGCCAGCAGCTCCTTCTACGAGCAGTACTTC
CASSSFYEQYF
>TRBJ2-2|NA|TRBD1|TRBV6-5
TGTGCCAGCAGTTACGGCCAGGGGGTGATCGGGGAGCTGTTTTTT
CASSYGQGVIGELFF
>TRBJ2-1|NA|NA|TRBV5-1
TGCGCCAGCAGCTTGGCGGCAGGGTATCGAAATGAGCAGTTCTTC
CASSLAAGYRNEQFF
>TRBJ2-7|few|TRBD2|TRBV30
TGTGCCTGGAGTCCTCTAGCGGGTTCGCACTACGAGCAGTACTTC
CAWSPLAGSHYEQYF
>TRBJ1-5|NA|TRBD1|TRBV28
TGTGCCAGCAGTCCCTTGACAGGGAATCAGCCCCAGCATTTT
CASSPLTGNQPQHF
>TRBJ2-3|NA|NA|TRBV6-5
TGTGCCAGCAGTTCCCGGGTGAGCGGCTCGGGGGATACGCAGTATTTT
CASSSRVSGSGDTQYF
>TRBJ1-1|NA|NA|TRBV27
TGTGCCAGCAGGCTCACGGTGAACACTGAAGCTTTCTTT
CASRLTVNTEAFF
>TRBJ2-2|NA|TRBD2|TRBV4-1
TGCGCCAGCAGCCAAGAAATCGGGACTAGCGGGAGGAAGCGGGAGCTGTTTTTT
CASSQEIGTSGRKRELFF
>TRBJ1-4|NA|NA|TRBV6-1
TGTGCCAGCAGTGACAGTCAGGGGGAAAAACTGTTTTTT
CASSDSQGEKLFF
>TRBJ2-1|NA|NA|TRBV5-6
TGTGCCAGCAGCTTAGGAGAGACCAAGCAGTTCTTC
CASSLGETKQFF
>TRBJ2-2|NA|NA|TRBV29-1
TGCAGCGCATCAAACACCGGGGAGCTGTTTTTT
CSASNTGELFF
>TRBJ2-7|NA|TRBD1|TRBV5-8
TGTGCCAGCAGCTTGGGACAGGGTTTCGAGCAGTACTTC
CASSLGQGFEQYF
>TRBJ2-7|NA|NA|TRBV10-2
TGCGCCAGCCAGGGTTACGAGCAGTACTTC
CASQGYEQYF
>TRBJ2-7|NA|NA|TRBV29-1
TGCAGCGTTGAAGACCAGGATTCGGCCTACGAGCAGTACTTC
CSVEDQDSAYEQYF
>TRBJ2-2|NA|NA|TRBV19
TGTGCCAGTCAAAAGACAGAAAGGTCCGGGGAGCTGTTTTTT
CASQKTERSGELFF
>TRBJ2-4|once|NA|TRBV7-2
TGTGCCAGCAACCAACCTCGGAGCATTCAGTACTTC
CASNQPRSIQYF
>TRBJ1-4|NA|NA|TRBV6-1
TGTGCCAGCAGTGATCAACTTAATGAAAAACTGTTTTTT
CASSDQLNEKLFF
>TRBJ1-5|NA|TRBD1|TRBV19
TGTGCCAGTAGGCTAGACAGGGGTCATCAGCCCCAGCATTTT
CASRLDRGHQPQHF
>TRBJ2-7|NA|NA|TRBV4-3
TGCGCCAGCAGCCAAGAGGCGGGCCCCTACGAGCAGTACTTC
CASSQEAGPYEQYF
>TRBJ2-7|NA|TRBD2|TRBV4-2
TGTGCCAGCAGCCAAGGAGGAACTAGCGGCGACGAGCAGTACTTC
CASSQGGTSGDEQYF
>TRBJ2-7|NA|NA|TRBV9
TGTGCCAGCAGCCCTCGTGAGCAGTACTTC
CASSPREQYF
>TRBJ2-3|NA|NA|TRBV7-7
TGTGCCAGCAGCTTAGCGACAGGCAGGGGAACAGATACGCAGTATTTT
CASSLATGRGTDTQYF
>TRBJ2-2|NA|NA|TRBV5-1
TGCGCCAGCAGCTTGGTTGGAGCGAACACCGGGGAGCTGTTTTTT
CASSLVGANTGELFF
>TRBJ2-3|NA|NA|TRBV19
TGTGCCAGTAGTGGCCTTAGCACAGATACGCAGTATTTT
CASSGLSTDTQYF
>TRBJ2-3|NA|TRBD1|TRBV6-1
TGTGCCAGCAGTCCCCGGACAGGCCATACAGATACGCAGTATTTT
CASSPRTGHTDTQYF
>TRBJ1-2|NA|TRBD1|TRBV27
TGTGCCAGCAGTTTGGGACAGGGGGCGCAAGGCTACACCTTC
CASSLGQGAQGYTF
>TRBJ2-3|NA|NA|TRBV18
TGTGCCAGCTCACCGCAGTCAGGCGGGGATACGCAGTATTTT
CASSPQSGGDTQYF
>TRBJ1-5|NA|NA|TRBV28
TGTGCCATCCCACCCCTAAATAGCAATCAGCCCCAGCATTTT
CAIPPLNSNQPQHF
>TRBJ2-1|NA|NA|TRBV7-9
TGTGCCAGCAGCCAGGCGGGGAGCTCCTACAATGAGCAGTTCTTC
CASSQAGSSYNEQFF
>TRBJ2-3|NA|NA|TRBV27
TGTGCCAGCAGACCCACAGTACCTAGCACAGATACGCAGTATTTT
CASRPTVPSTDTQYF
>TRBJ2-1|NA|TRBD2|TRBV28
TGTGCCAGCGGGGTAGCGGGAGGCAATGAGCAGTTCTTC
CASGVAGGNEQFF
>TRBJ2-7|NA|TRBD2|TRBV6-5
TGTGCCAGCAGGGTAGCGGGAGGGCCTTTTTTGCAGTACTTC
CASRVAGGPFLQYF
>TRBJ1-4|once|NA|TRBV7-7
TGTGCCAGCAGCGCCGGGGTTGCAACTAATGAAAAACTGTTTTTT
CASSAGVATNEKLFF
>TRBJ1-2|NA|NA|TRBV28
TGTGCCAGCAGTTTATCGGGAGGCTACACCTTC
CASSLSGGYTF
>TRBJ1-4|NA|NA|TRBV11-2
TGTGCCAGCAGCTCGTACACAGGTTTGGGAGAAAAACTGTTTTTT
CASSSYTGLGEKLFF
>TRBJ1-5|few|NA|TRBV7-2
TGTGCCAGCAGCCGGGAGAGGGTTCAGCCCCAGCATTTT
CASSRERVQPQHF
>TRBJ2-5|NA|TRBD1|TRBV9
TGTGCCAGCAGCGCCGGGACAGCCGGCCTGGAGACCCAGTACTTC
CASSAGTAGLETQYF
>TRBJ2-7|NA|NA|TRBV5-1
TGCGCCAGCAGTCATCAACAGGGCGCTACCTATCCTTACGAGCAGTACTTC
CASSHQQGATYPYEQYF
>TRBJ2-1|NA|TRBD2|TRBV30
TGTGCCTGGGCGACTAGCGGAGATTACAATGAGCAGTTCTTC
CAWATSGDYNEQFF